This is a list of T cell receptor beta chains from one sample in a study of regulatory T cells in long-lasting Graves disease. TCRdb recomputed calls from the multiplex PCR reads with MiXCR, one row per CDR3 protein. Here the sample spans 250,000 to 400,000 distinct CDR3 sequences, under 20% being singletons. The sample in question was peripheral blood mononuclear cells (PBMCs), obtained at new diagnosis, from a patient treated with antithyroid drugs. These receptors were obtained from a female donor with Graves disease. The CDR3 runs from the conserved cysteine through the conserved F or W. The D gene is left open where the match is weak. Size is stated for part of the rows, as once, few or many counts, or as a class when the clone is expanded.

abundance,v_gene,j_gene,len,d_gene,CDR3aa,CDR3nt
.,TRBV9,TRBJ1-6,14,.,CASSVAGTGSPLHF,TGTGCCAGCAGCGTAGCAGGCACAGGTTCACCCCTCCACTTT
many,TRBV27,TRBJ2-2,15,.,CASSLISNEGGELFF,TGTGCCAGCAGTTTAATAAGCAATGAGGGCGGGGAGCTGTTTTTT
many,TRBV25-1,TRBJ2-7,15,.,CASSDPRDNSYEQYF,TGTGCCAGCAGTGACCCACGGGACAACTCCTACGAGCAGTACTTC
many,TRBV13,TRBJ2-5,16,TRBD2,CASSIRLAGSQETQYF,TGTGCCAGCAGCATCCGACTAGCGGGGTCCCAAGAGACCCAGTACTTC
many,TRBV7-8,TRBJ2-5,14,TRBD2,CASSRGGRSETQYF,TGTGCCAGCAGCCGGGGGGGCCGGTCGGAGACCCAGTACTTC
many,TRBV11-2,TRBJ2-5,14,.,CASSVTGRQETQYF,TGTGCCAGCAGCGTGACGGGCCGCCAAGAGACCCAGTACTTC
many,TRBV5-8,TRBJ2-5,14,TRBD2,CASSFYRDYETQYF,TGTGCCAGCAGCTTTTACCGGGACTACGAGACCCAGTACTTC
many,TRBV20-1,TRBJ2-1,13,.,CSAREWDSYEQFF,TGCAGTGCTAGAGAATGGGACTCTTATGAGCAGTTCTTC
.,TRBV9,TRBJ1-1,18,TRBD1,CASSGAGTGFQANTEAFF,TGTGCCAGCAGCGGAGCCGGGACAGGGTTTCAGGCGAACACTGAAGCTTTCTTT
.,TRBV12-3/TRBV12-4,TRBJ1-5,19,TRBD1,CASSLGVRDRGRENQPQHF,TGTGCCAGCAGTTTAGGGGTCCGGGACAGGGGGAGGGAGAATCAGCCCCAGCATTTT
many,TRBV13,TRBJ2-1,15,TRBD2,CASSGPGTIYNEQFF,TGTGCCAGCAGCGGCCCCGGGACTATCTACAATGAGCAGTTCTTC
many,TRBV20-1,TRBJ2-7,12,.,CSARGGSGEQYF,TGCAGTGCTAGGGGGGGATCGGGGGAGCAGTACTTC
many,TRBV30,TRBJ2-4,14,TRBD2,CAYHVAGAKNIQYF,TGTGCCTATCACGTAGCGGGAGCCAAAAACATTCAGTACTTC
.,TRBV24-1,TRBJ2-3,20,TRBD1,CATSGTRPGQGKGSTDTQYF,TGTGCCACCAGCGGAACTAGACCGGGACAGGGAAAAGGAAGCACAGATACGCAGTATTTT
.,TRBV6-2/TRBV6-3,TRBJ2-1,18,TRBD1,CASSYAGPAGGWGNEQFF,TGTGCCAGCAGTTACGCCGGCCCAGCAGGGGGCTGGGGCAATGAGCAGTTCTTC
many,TRBV28,TRBJ2-1,15,.,CASSLPRGSYNEQFF,TGTGCCAGCAGTCTCCCCAGGGGCTCCTACAATGAGCAGTTCTTC
few,TRBV5-1,TRBJ2-3,16,TRBD2,CASSLRGAGGIGTQYF,TGCGCCAGCAGCTTGCGAGGAGCGGGAGGGATTGGTACGCAGTATTTT
many,TRBV27,TRBJ2-7,12,.,CASSLFQGEQYF,TGTGCCAGCAGTTTATTCCAGGGCGAGCAGTACTTC
many,TRBV7-2,TRBJ1-2,14,.,CASSLDGSGGGYTF,TGTGCCAGCAGCTTAGACGGCTCCGGAGGAGGCTACACCTTC
few,TRBV14,TRBJ2-3,13,.,CASSLDSLNTQYF,TGTGCCAGCAGCCTCGACTCCCTAAATACGCAGTATTTT
many,TRBV2,TRBJ2-1,11,.,CASSEEDARFF,TGTGCCAGCAGTGAAGAGGATGCGCGGTTCTTC
many,TRBV12-5,TRBJ1-2,14,.,CASGLVNPIGGYTF,TGTGCTAGTGGTTTGGTAAACCCTATAGGGGGCTACACCTTC
.,TRBV30,TRBJ2-1,16,TRBD2,CAWSHSRTSGFNEQFF,TGTGCCTGGAGCCACTCCCGGACTAGCGGGTTTAATGAGCAGTTCTTC
few,TRBV20-1,TRBJ1-2,14,TRBD1,CSARETGTGGGYTF,TGCAGTGCTAGAGAGACCGGGACAGGGGGCGGCTACACCTTC
many,TRBV6-1,TRBJ1-2,14,.,CASSQFREGYGYTF,TGTGCCAGCAGTCAATTCAGGGAGGGCTATGGCTACACCTTC
.,TRBV7-6,TRBJ2-5,14,.,CASSFTGARGTQYF,TGTGCCAGCAGCTTTACAGGTGCCCGGGGGACCCAGTACTTC
many,TRBV2,TRBJ1-5,14,.,CASSGGESNQPQHF,TGTGCCAGCAGTGGAGGGGAGAGCAATCAGCCCCAGCATTTT
many,TRBV19,TRBJ2-1,18,.,CASRKYLGSGSNYNEQFF,TGTGCCAGTAGGAAGTATCTGGGTAGCGGCAGTAACTACAATGAGCAGTTCTTC
.,TRBV19,TRBJ2-1,14,.,CASSIDGLSNEQFF,TGTGCCAGTAGTATCGATGGACTTTCCAATGAGCAGTTCTTC
many,TRBV2,TRBJ1-1,14,TRBD1,CASSRDRGVAEAFF,TGTGCCAGCTCTCGGGACAGGGGAGTCGCTGAAGCTTTCTTT
many,TRBV10-1,TRBJ2-3,14,.,CASSESRMDDTQYF,TGCGCCAGCAGTGAGTCCAGAATGGACGATACGCAGTATTTT
many,TRBV19,TRBJ1-6,15,.,CASTRAGSYNSPLHF,TGTGCCAGTACCAGGGCGGGATCCTATAATTCACCCCTCCACTTT